This T cell receptor (beta chain) was sequenced during a study of T cell repertoires in cytomegalovirus infection. Study summary: As its CMV epitopes, the study selected recently identified HLA-C-restricted and well-studied HLA-B-restricted targets. Public TCR beta signatures marked donors with CMV infection and the matching HLA.

This clonotype turned up a few times. The antigen is not known. The CDR3 runs to 14 residues. With 6 bases removed from V and 2 bases from J, the gap between germline ends came to 13 bases. Germline values: CDR1 SEHNR, CDR2 FQNEAQ (reference sequence). MiXCR, run by TCRdb on the reads, gives a single entry per CDR3 protein. The table lists about 500,000 distinct CDR3 sequences, roughly 34% of them singletons, with 17% in the top ten. Study findings and constraints: Summed frequency of public TCR beta families distinguished CMV carriers with the relevant HLA. Predominance within the ex vivo response was attributable to HLA-C-restricted CMV-specific TCR beta clonotypes.

The clonotype originates from a human donor in good health (CMV status not recorded). Some clones in this sample may be carry-over from other donors' samples. The chain employs TRBV7-9 and TRBJ1-2, with D possibly being TRBD1 (6 bases). Source: cultured PBMCs, taken from culture after CMV antigen stimulation. CDR3 in DNA: TGTGCCAGCAGTGGCAGGGGCCAAAACTATGGCTACACCTTC. Amino acids: CASSGRGQNYGYTF. Full variable domain (remainder filled in from reference TRBV7-9 and TRBJ1-2): DTGVSQNPRHKITKRGQNVTFRCDPISEHNRLYWYRQTLGQGPEFLTYFQNEAQLEKSRLLSDRFSAERPKGSFSTLEIQRTEQGDSAMYLCASSGRGQNYGYTFGSGTRLTVV.